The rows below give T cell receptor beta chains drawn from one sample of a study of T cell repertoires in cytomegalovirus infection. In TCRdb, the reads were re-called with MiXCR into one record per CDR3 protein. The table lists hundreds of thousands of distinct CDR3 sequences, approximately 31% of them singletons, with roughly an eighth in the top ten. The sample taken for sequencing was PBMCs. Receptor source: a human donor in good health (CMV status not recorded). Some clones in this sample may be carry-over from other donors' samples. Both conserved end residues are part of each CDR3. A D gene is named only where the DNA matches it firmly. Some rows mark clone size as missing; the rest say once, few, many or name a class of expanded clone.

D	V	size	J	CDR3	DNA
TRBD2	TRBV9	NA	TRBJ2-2	CASSVGGGGAAGELFF	TGTGCCAGCAGCGTAGGAGGCGGGGGGGCGGCCGGGGAGCTGTTTTTT
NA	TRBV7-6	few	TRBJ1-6	CASSLAVGRDTSPLHF	TGTGCCAGCAGCTTAGCGGTCGGCAGGGATACTTCACCCCTCCACTTT
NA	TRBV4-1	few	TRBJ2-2	CASSPYAGVNTGELFF	TGCGCCAGCAGCCCTTATGCAGGGGTGAACACCGGGGAGCTGTTTTTT
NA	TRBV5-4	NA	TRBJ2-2	CASSPRAAGELFF	TGTGCCAGCAGCCCAAGGGCTGCCGGGGAGCTGTTTTTT
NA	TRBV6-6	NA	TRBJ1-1	CASSYGEVNTEAFF	TGTGCCAGCAGTTACGGCGAGGTGAACACTGAAGCTTTCTTT
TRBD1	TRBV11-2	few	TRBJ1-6	CASRLIPGTANSPLHF	TGTGCCAGCAGATTGATTCCCGGGACAGCCAATTCACCCCTCCACTTT
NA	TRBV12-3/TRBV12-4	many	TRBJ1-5	CASSPRVGGQPQHF	TGTGCCAGCAGTCCCCGAGTGGGGGGGCAGCCCCAGCATTTT
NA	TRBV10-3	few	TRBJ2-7	CAISVPGREQYF	TGTGCCATCAGTGTCCCGGGACGGGAGCAGTACTTC
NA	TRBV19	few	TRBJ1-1	CASSDTWGTEAFF	TGTGCCAGTTCAGACACATGGGGCACTGAAGCTTTCTTT
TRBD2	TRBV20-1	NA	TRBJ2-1	CSARDMRAGGPYNEQFF	TGCAGTGCTAGAGATATGCGGGCGGGGGGGCCTTACAATGAGCAGTTCTTC
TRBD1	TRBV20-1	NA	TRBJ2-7	CSARGLLGTGEYEQYF	TGCAGTGCTAGAGGTTTGCTAGGGACAGGGGAATACGAGCAGTACTTC
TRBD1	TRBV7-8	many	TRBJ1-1	CASSLGQGERTEAFF	TGTGCCAGCAGCTTGGGACAGGGGGAAAGGACTGAAGCTTTCTTT
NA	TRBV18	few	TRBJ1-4	CASSQQQNEKLFF	TGTGCCAGCTCACAACAGCAAAATGAAAAACTGTTTTTT
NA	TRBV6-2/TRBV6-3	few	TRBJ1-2	CASSDRGYTF	TGTGCCAGCAGTGACAGGGGCTACACCTTC
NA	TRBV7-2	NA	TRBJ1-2	CASSFGVTYGYTF	TGTGCCAGCAGCTTTGGGGTTACCTATGGCTACACCTTC